This is a list of T cell receptor beta chains from one sample in a study of blood T cell repertoires in COVID-19. Sequencing was performed with immunoSEQ multiplex PCR; in TCRdb, only in-frame clones are kept and a portion is missing. The table includes roughly 330,000 clones, around nine tenths detected once. Input material: PBMCs or T cells enriched from blood (not recorded which). The source of these receptors is a young man who had recovered from COVID-19. Both conserved end residues are part of each CDR3. The D gene is left open where the match is weak. The listing skips clone size in some rows; elsewhere it reads once, few, many or a size class.

v_gene,abundance,j_gene,d_gene,CDR3nt,CDR3aa
TRBV2,.,TRBJ1-5,TRBD1,TGTGCCAGCAGTTGGGGACAGGGAAATCAGCCCCAGCATTTT,CASSWGQGNQPQHF
TRBV24-1,.,TRBJ1-4,TRBD1,TGTGCCACCCCGGGACAGCGGGATGAAAAACTGTTTTTT,CATPGQRDEKLFF
TRBV2,.,TRBJ1-6,TRBD1,TGTGCCAGCAGTGAAGACAGGGGACGGGCCTATAATTCACCCCTCCACTTT,CASSEDRGRAYNSPLHF
TRBV2,.,TRBJ2-5,TRBD1,TGTGCCAGCAGTTCGGACAGGGCAAAAGAGACCCAGTACTTC,CASSSDRAKETQYF
TRBV7-2,once,TRBJ2-7,TRBD1,TGTGCCAGCAGCTTCCGACAGGGCTCCTACGAGCAGTACTTC,CASSFRQGSYEQYF
TRBV27,.,TRBJ2-7,TRBD1,TGTGCCAGCAGTCAATTTCGGACAGGGGATACTAAGGAGCAGTACTTC,CASSQFRTGDTKEQYF
TRBV19,.,TRBJ1-5,.,TGTGCCAGTGGAGGGCGAGGAGGCAATCAGCCCCAGCATTTT,CASGGRGGNQPQHF
TRBV2,.,TRBJ2-1,.,TGTGCCAGCAGTGGACAATTGACCTACAATGAGCAGTTCTTC,CASSGQLTYNEQFF
TRBV18,.,TRBJ1-4,.,TGTGCCAGCTCCCCTCAATTCAGCGACAGTCTATGGGAAAAACTGTTTTTT,CASSPQFSDSLWEKLFF
TRBV10-1,.,TRBJ2-1,.,TGCGCCAGCACTCGAGGCGGAACCTATGACGATGAGCAGTTCTTC,CASTRGGTYDDEQFF
TRBV6-1,.,TRBJ2-1,.,TGTGCCAGCAGTGAACCCTTGGGCGGGTGGAATAAGAATGAGCAGTTCTTC,CASSEPLGGWNKNEQFF
TRBV30,.,TRBJ1-3,.,TGTGCCTGGGGGCGTGACTCTGGAAACACCATATATTTT,CAWGRDSGNTIYF
TRBV9,.,TRBJ2-7,TRBD2,TGTGCCAGCAGCGCCGAGCGGGGGTCCTCCTACGAGCAGTACTTC,CASSAERGSSYEQYF
TRBV6-5,.,TRBJ1-1,.,TGTGCCAGCGCGGCAGCCGTTGGCACTGAAGCTTTCTTT,CASAAAVGTEAFF
TRBV7-7,.,TRBJ2-3,.,TGTGCCAGCAGCTTGGGAACAGGGTCAGATACGCAGTATTTT,CASSLGTGSDTQYF
TRBV28,.,TRBJ2-4,.,TGTGCCAGCGCGGCCAAAAACATTCAGTACTTC,CASAAKNIQYF
TRBV4-1,.,TRBJ2-3,TRBD2,TGCGCCAGCAGCCAAGTCTGGACTAGCGAAGATACGCAGTATTTT,CASSQVWTSEDTQYF
TRBV27,.,TRBJ2-7,TRBD1,TGTGCCAGCAGTTTAGACAGGCCCCAGGGGGTCGAGCAGTACTTC,CASSLDRPQGVEQYF
TRBV6-5,once,TRBJ2-1,TRBD1,TGTGCCAGCAGCCAAGGGACAGGGATGAGGCAGTTCTTC,CASSQGTGMRQFF
TRBV3-1/TRBV3-2,.,TRBJ1-4,.,TGTGCCAGCAGCCTTCGGACGGGGAATGAAAAACTGTTTTTT,CASSLRTGNEKLFF
TRBV7-9,.,TRBJ1-6,.,TGTGCCAGCAGCATAGACAGTTTCTCCTCACCCCTCCACTTT,CASSIDSFSSPLHF
TRBV3-1/TRBV3-2,.,TRBJ2-7,TRBD2,TGTGCCAGCAGCCAAGTAGGGACTAGCGGGAAATACGAGCAGTACTTC,CASSQVGTSGKYEQYF
TRBV19,.,TRBJ2-7,.,TGTGCCAGTAGTATAGATCCGCCTGAGACAGGGAGGTCCTACGAGCAGTACTTC,CASSIDPPETGRSYEQYF
TRBV7-8,.,TRBJ2-7,TRBD1,TGTGCCAGCAGCCCTAGAGGACAGGGGGCCCCACCGGGGGAGCAGTACTTC,CASSPRGQGAPPGEQYF
TRBV19,.,TRBJ1-1,.,TGTGCCAGCCGGTCGGAGTACATGAACACTGAAGCTTTCTTT,CASRSEYMNTEAFF
TRBV11-2,.,TRBJ2-1,.,TGTGCCAGCAGCTTATCGGTTCTCGGGCGGGGAAGCTCCTACAATGAGCAGTTCTTC,CASSLSVLGRGSSYNEQFF
TRBV29-1,.,TRBJ2-5,TRBD2,TGCAGCGTCACACAAGGACGGGGGGGAGAGACCCAGTACTTC,CSVTQGRGGETQYF
TRBV4-1,.,TRBJ2-2,.,TGCGCCAGCAGCCAGAAAGGACTTGGAGCCGGGGAGCTGTTTTTT,CASSQKGLGAGELFF
TRBV5-1,.,TRBJ2-3,TRBD1,TGCGCCAGCAGCGGGGCACAGGGGGCGCGGGATACGCAGTATTTT,CASSGAQGARDTQYF
TRBV5-4,.,TRBJ2-2,TRBD2,TGTGCCAGCAGCACAGCGGGGGGAACCGGGGAGCTGTTTTTT,CASSTAGGTGELFF
TRBV5-1,.,TRBJ2-7,TRBD1,TGCGCCAGCAGCTTGGGAACGGACAGGGGGCTATACGAGCAGTACTTC,CASSLGTDRGLYEQYF
TRBV30,.,TRBJ2-3,TRBD2,TGTGCCTGGAGAAAGTTAGCGGGCCCCCCTGGGAGGTATTTT,CAWRKLAGPPGRYF
TRBV18,.,TRBJ2-7,.,TGTGCCAGCTCGGTGGGACTGGACTACGAGCAGTACTTC,CASSVGLDYEQYF
TRBV7-9,.,TRBJ1-5,.,TGTGCCAGCAGCGCACTCGGGGATAGCAATCAGCCCCAGCATTTT,CASSALGDSNQPQHF
TRBV7-9,once,TRBJ1-1,.,TGTGCCAGCAGCTTCAGCACTGAAGCTTTCTTT,CASSFSTEAFF
TRBV2,.,TRBJ2-2,TRBD2,TGTGCCAGCAGGATAGCGGGGACGAACACCGGGGAGCTGTTTTTT,CASRIAGTNTGELFF